This entry concerns a single TCR beta chain. The data were obtained in a study of T cell changes during pregnancy in multiple sclerosis. The method was immunoSEQ multiplex PCR; TCRdb's version includes in-frame clones alone and lacks a portion of them. The repertoire holds roughly 70,000 clones, with approximately 92% as singletons. Germline lookup yields CDR1 SGDLS and CDR2 YYNGEE. Trimming pared 0 bases from V and 2 bases from J, leaving 7 bases between. This CDR3 is 14 amino acids long. This TCR came from a female donor with multiple sclerosis, enrolled in a pregnancy study. The V gene is TRBV9, the J gene TRBJ2-3, with no clear D. The material was peripheral blood, obtained in the third trimester of pregnancy. Here the CDR3 DNA reads TGTGCCAGCAGCGTAGTCCCGTACACAGATACGCAGTATTTT. Protein product: CASSVVPYTDTQYF. Variable domain in full (rest from reference TRBV9 and TRBJ2-3): DSGVTQTPKHLITATGQRVTLRCSPRSGDLSVYWYQQSLDQGLQFLIQYYNGEERAKGNILERFSAQQFPDLHSELNLSSLELGDSALYFCASSVVPYTDTQYFGPGTRLTVL.